A single sample gave rise to the 25 T cell receptor beta chains below, sequenced in a study of breast tumors, draining lymph nodes, adjacent tissues. TCRdb redid the calling of the multiplex PCR reads with MiXCR, one entry per CDR3 protein. Of tens of thousands of distinct CDR3 sequences listed, under 50% are singletons. The sequenced material came from breast tumor tissue. The receptors stem from a female donor with breast cancer. Some clones in this sample may be carry-over from other donors' samples.

This clonotype has at least ten counts. This sequence joins TRBV20-1 and TRBJ2-7; D may be TRBD2 (6 bases). V shed 0 bases and J shed 1 base, with 19 bases lying between them. The germline gives CDR1 DFQATT, CDR2 SNEGSKA (reference sequence). The CDR3 sequence is 17 residues long. The chain's CDR3 is CSARDPGVREQSYEQYF. The CDR3 coding sequence is TGCAGTGCTAGAGATCCCGGGGTACGGGAGCAGTCCTACGAGCAGTACTTC.

This clonotype was seen many times. The gene calls are TRBV18 and TRBJ2-3, with D unresolved. The V gene lost 2 bases and the J gene lost 6 bases, with 6 bases spanning the gap. Germline CDR1 and CDR2: KGHSH and LQKENI. The CDR3 extends over 12 amino acids. CDR3 amino acids: CASSPATDTQYF. CDR3 nucleotide sequence: TGTGCCAGCTCACCAGCCACCGATACGCAGTATTTT.

This clonotype was seen repeatedly, ten times or more. The chain has TRBV12-3 or TRBV12-4 and TRBJ2-1, with 11 positions matching TRBD1. The CDR3 totals 16 residues. Trimming cost V 7 bases and J 3 bases; bases outside gene matches: 8. The chain's CDR3 is CASNLGGTGGYNEQFF. Here the CDR3 DNA reads TGTGCCAGCAACTTGGGGGGGACAGGGGGCTACAATGAGCAGTTCTTC.

The chain carries TRBV20-1 and TRBJ1-5; weak D call: TRBD1 (6 bases). The CDR3 length is 15 residues. Germline CDR1 DFQATT, CDR2 SNEGSKA (reference sequence). V lost 3 bases and J 0 bases, leaving 12 bases between the germline ends. The CDR3 DNA is TGCAGTGCTAGCGAGGGGGGATATAGCAATCAGCCCCAGCATTTT. It specifies CSASEGGYSNQPQHF.

This clonotype qualifies as medium-sized. The genes are TRBV2 and TRBJ1-4; no definite D call. Trimming left V 6 bases short and J 5 bases short, with 10 bases between. There are 13 residues in the CDR3. Germline values: CDR1 SNHLY, CDR2 FYNNEI. CDR3: CASRRARNEKLFF. For the CDR3, the DNA is TGTGCCAGCAGGAGGGCCCGGAATGAAAAACTGTTTTTT.

This clonotype was observed many times. V and J are TRBV20-1 and TRBJ2-1; D gene ambiguous. The CDR3 has 14 amino acids. V lost 5 bases to trimming and J lost 8 bases, with 19 bases between them. Germline V gene data show CDR1 as DFQATT and CDR2 as SNEGSKA (reference sequence). The DNA for the CDR3 is TGCAGTGCTCAGGCCAGTCCGGCTGGCTATGAGCAGTTCTTC. Translated: CSAQASPAGYEQFF.

V usage is TRBV12-3 or TRBV12-4 and J usage is TRBJ1-2, with D hard to call. The length of the CDR3 is 12 residues. V lost 6 bases, J lost 3 bases, and 8 bases lay in between. As DNA, the CDR3 is TGTGCCAGCAGCAAGTGGGACTATGGCTACACCTTC. This sequence encodes CASSKWDYGYTF.

This clonotype was recorded at least ten times. The gene calls are TRBV29-1 and TRBJ2-5; 7 nucleotides line up with TRBD1. V gave up 4 bases and J gave up 1 base; unmatched junction bases: 3. This CDR3 comprises 13 residues. From germline, CDR1 is SQVTM and CDR2 ANQGSEA. The CDR3 DNA is TGCAGCGTTGCCCGGGACAGCCAAGAGACCCAGTACTTC. Translation: CSVARDSQETQYF.

This clonotype was seen ten or more times. The rearrangement uses TRBV28 and TRBJ2-3; D possibly corresponds to TRBD1 (6 bases). Germline values: CDR1 MDHEN, CDR2 SYDVKM. There are 14 residues in the CDR3. Trimming removed 7 bases from V and 11 bases from J, with 22 bases in between. Written as DNA, the CDR3 is TGTGCCAGCAAGGTTGGGGACACACGGGGCCGGCAGTATTTT. It specifies CASKVGDTRGRQYF.

This clonotype was counted once. This rearrangement joins TRBV2 to TRBJ1-4; D may be TRBD1 (5 bases). Deletions cut 6 bases from V and 5 bases from J, with 10 bases between. Germline loops: CDR1 SNHLY, CDR2 FYNNEI. This CDR3 contains 13 residues. CDR3 region: CASSEWGNEKLFF. The CDR3 DNA reads as TGTGCCAGCAGCGAATGGGGCAATGAAAAACTGTTTTTT.

The rearrangement uses TRBV5-1 and TRBJ1-4; 7 nucleotides match TRBD1. With 1 base clipped from V and 8 bases from J, the junction kept 5 bases outside the gene matches. Germline-derived CDR1 and CDR2 are SGHRS and YFSETQ. This CDR3 is 14 amino acids long. The CDR3 loop is CASSLRQGGEKLFF. The CDR3 region has the DNA TGCGCCAGCAGCTTGAGACAGGGAGGGGAAAAACTGTTTTTT.

To note about this clonotype: The junction differs from germline at one of its ends, possibly a read error. CDR3 sequence (DNA): TGCGCCGGCAGCTTTATTCCAGGGGGCGATGAGCAGTACTTC. Amino acid sequence: CAGSFIPGGDEQYF. The chain has TRBV5-5 and TRBJ2-7; 8 positions match TRBD1. Germline V gene data show CDR1 as SGHKS and CDR2 as YYEKEE (reference sequence). The CDR3 runs to 14 residues.

At least ten counts were recorded for this clonotype. This rearrangement joins TRBV4-3 to TRBJ2-7; 7 bases match TRBD2. Trimming at V came to 2 bases and at J to 6 bases, leaving 13 bases not matched to a gene. The V gene's germline CDR1 is LGHNA and CDR2 YSLEER. The CDR3 loop spans 16 amino acids. In DNA, the CDR3 is TGCGCCAGCAGCCAAACGGTCAGCGGGGCTCATTTCGAGCAGTACTTC. Encoded protein: CASSQTVSGAHFEQYF.

Concerning this clonotype: This may stem from a read error, because a much larger clone lies one nucleotide away. The missing conserved phenylalanine or tryptophan at the end of this CDR3 makes a read error likely. This chain connects TRBV6-4 to TRBJ2-7; no reliable D call. Germline CDR1 is MRHNA and CDR2 is SNTAGT. V dropped 8 bases and J dropped 7 bases, with 15 bases sitting between them. The CDR3 runs to 12 residues. The CDR3 reads CASGPIPGEQYS. CDR3 nucleotide sequence: TGTGCCAGCGGTCCAATTCCCGGGGAGCAGTACTCC.

In its sample, this clonotype was seen many times. V and J are TRBV3-1 and TRBJ2-7; D is undetermined. This CDR3 is 11 amino acids long. Germline CDR1 LGHDT, CDR2 YNNKEL (reference sequence). V was shortened by 3 bases and J by 3 bases, with 3 bases between the two germline ends. The CDR3 spells CASSQYYEQYF. The CDR3 coding sequence is TGTGCCAGCAGCCAGTACTACGAGCAGTACTTC.

This CDR3 is CASSQDSAVYEQYF. CDR3 nucleotide sequence: TGTGCCAGCAGCCAAGATAGCGCGGTCTACGAGCAGTACTTC. The V and J genes are TRBV5-4 and TRBJ2-7; tentatively, D is TRBD2 (5 bases). The CDR3 consists of 14 residues. The V and J ends lost 4 bases and 3 bases respectively, with 14 bases between them. The germline V gene encodes CDR1 SGHNT and CDR2 YYREEE (reference sequence).

This clonotype appeared many times. The rearrangement links TRBV7-2 to TRBJ1-4, with TRBD1 identical over 8 bases. With 1 base clipped from V and 2 bases from J, the junction kept 3 bases outside the gene matches. CDR1 is SGHTA, CDR2 FQGNSA, per germline. There are 16 residues in the CDR3. For the CDR3, the DNA is TGTGCCAGCAGCTTAGGCAGGGGGCCTACTAATGAAAAACTGTTTTTT. It translates to CASSLGRGPTNEKLFF.

The sample holds one count of this clonotype. The chain employs TRBV7-2 and TRBJ2-7; perhaps TRBD2 as D (6 bases). The CDR3 totals 12 residues. Germline V gene data show CDR1 as SGHTA and CDR2 as FQGNSA. Trimming removed 5 bases at V and 7 bases at J, with 12 bases between. CDR3 residues: CASSQAGLEQYF. CDR3 DNA sequence: TGTGCCAGCAGCCAGGCGGGATTAGAGCAGTACTTC. Supplemented by reference TRBV7-2 and TRBJ2-7, the full variable domain reads GAGVSQSPSNKVTEKGKDVELRCDPISGHTALYWYRQSLGQGLEFLIYFQGNSAPDKSGLPSDRFSAERTGGSVSTLTIQRTQQEDSAVYLCASSQAGLEQYFGPGTRLTVT.

This clonotype was picked up many times. The chain is built from TRBV27 and TRBJ1-5; perhaps TRBD1 as D (5 bases). Germline CDR1 MNHEY, CDR2 SMNVEV (reference sequence). Trimming stripped 6 bases from V and 6 bases from J, with 18 bases between. This CDR3 region has 15 residues. CDR3 residues: CASRQSLGGGQPQHF. CDR3 DNA sequence: TGTGCCAGCAGGCAAAGTTTGGGGGGGGGTCAGCCCCAGCATTTT.

This clonotype counts as medium-sized (0.01 to 0.1%). The chain uses TRBV11-2 and TRBJ2-7; a weak D match, TRBD1 (6 bases). This CDR3 comprises 14 residues. Germline V CDR1 and CDR2: SGHAT, FQNNGV. Trimming left V 3 bases short and J 2 bases short, with 11 bases between. CDR3 loop: CASSFAGTPYEQYF. The CDR3 DNA is TGTGCCAGCAGCTTCGCCGGGACACCCTACGAGCAGTACTTC.

This clonotype was detected many times. V usage is TRBV11-1 and J usage is TRBJ2-6; D not certain. This CDR3 is built from 16 residues. V shed 1 base and J shed 2 bases, with 9 bases lying between them. Looked up from germline, CDR1 is SGHAT and CDR2 is FQDESV (reference sequence). CDR3 region: CASSLGSGPGANVLTF. The CDR3 nucleotides read TGTGCCAGCAGCTTAGGTTCCGGGCCTGGGGCCAACGTCCTGACTTTC.

In its sample, this clonotype was seen many times. The chain uses TRBV12-3 or TRBV12-4 and TRBJ2-5, with 8 bases lining up with TRBD1. The CDR3 extends over 13 amino acids. With 6 bases clipped from V and 5 bases from J, the junction kept 5 bases outside the gene matches. The CDR3 sequence: CASSPTGAETQYF. The CDR3 DNA reads TGTGCCAGCAGCCCGACAGGGGCGGAGACCCAGTACTTC.

The gene calls are TRBV20-1 and TRBJ1-2, with D perhaps TRBD1 (6 bases). This CDR3 has 17 residues. Trimming pared 5 bases from V and 1 base from J, leaving 23 bases between. CDR1 is DFQATT and CDR2 is SNEGSKA in the germline V gene (reference sequence). CDR3 DNA: TGCAGTGCTTCTCACGGTGGACCGGGGGCTATTAACTATGGCTACACCTTC. As protein: CSASHGGPGAINYGYTF.

There are many counts of this clonotype. The rearrangement joins TRBV20-1 to TRBJ1-6, with D possibly TRBD1 on 5 matching bases. CDR1 and CDR2 (germline): DFQATT, SNEGSKA (reference sequence). The CDR3 runs 16 residues. Trimming removed 0 bases from V and 0 bases from J, with 9 bases in between. CDR3 in amino acids: CSARDGGSSYNSPLHF. For the CDR3, the DNA is TGCAGTGCTAGAGATGGGGGGAGCTCCTATAATTCACCCCTCCACTTT.

This clonotype was observed a few times. A read error may explain this, as a much larger clone is one base away. A read error is likely, as this CDR3 ends without the conserved phenylalanine or tryptophan. The chain couples TRBV7-3 to TRBJ2-1, with D possibly being TRBD2 (6 bases). Germline loops: CDR1 SGHTA, CDR2 FQGTGA. Trimming left V 5 bases short and J 0 bases short, with 20 bases between. This CDR3 region has 18 residues. Here the CDR3 DNA reads TGTGCCAGCAGCCCTTTAAAACCCGCGGGGAGCTCCTACAATGAGCAGTTCCTC. Protein: CASSPLKPAGSSYNEQFL.